These 27 T cell receptor beta chains share one sample of origin, sequenced in a study of blood T cell repertoires in COVID-19. Measured with immunoSEQ multiplex PCR; TCRdb has only the in-frame clones, and not every one. The sample includes approximately 130,000 clones, about 90% seen only once; the top ten take less than 2.5%. Sequenced input: peripheral blood. The receptor set was obtained from a man between 50 and 59 years old with active COVID-19.

A note on this clone: This sample includes further DNA sequences coding for the same CDR3. V and J are TRBV9 and TRBJ1-5; tentatively, D is TRBD1 (5 bases). Germline assignment: CDR1 SGDLS and CDR2 YYNGEE. The V end was cut by 3 bases, the J end by 2 bases, with 9 bases between. The CDR3 consists of 14 residues. In DNA form, the CDR3 reads TGTGCCAGCAGCGCCACGGGGGGCAATCAGCCCCAGCATTTT. This sequence encodes CASSATGGNQPQHF.

For this clone: Within the sample, other DNA sequences also encode this same CDR3. The chain carries TRBV6-5 and TRBJ1-5; maybe TRBD1 (5 bases). Per the germline V gene, CDR1 is MNHEY and CDR2 is SVGAGI. The ends were cut back, 6 bases at V and 4 bases at J, with 10 bases in the middle. This CDR3 contains 13 residues. CDR3 nucleotides: TGTGCCAGCAGACAGGTGAATAATCAGCCCCAGCATTTT. It translates to CASRQVNNQPQHF.

This rearrangement joins TRBV18 to TRBJ1-6, with a tentative D call TRBD1 (5 bases). The germline gives CDR1 KGHSH, CDR2 LQKENI. There are 14 residues in the CDR3. Trimming stripped 3 bases from V and 14 bases from J, with 17 bases between. This chain's CDR3 is CASSPGDREVSLHF. The CDR3, as DNA: TGTGCCAGCTCACCGGGGGACCGGGAGGTGTCCCTCCACTTT.

This clone was counted ten times or more. The chain couples TRBV2 to TRBJ2-7; 10 positions match TRBD2. Trimming took 6 bases from V and 6 from J; bases not matched to a gene: 2. Germline values: CDR1 SNHLY, CDR2 FYNNEI. CDR3 size: 12 residues. The CDR3 region is CASRLAGAEQYF. As DNA, the CDR3 is TGTGCCAGCAGGCTAGCGGGGGCCGAGCAGTACTTC.

Notes on this clone: Other DNA sequences in this specimen translate into the identical CDR3. The V and J genes are TRBV3-1 (or the pseudogene TRBV3-2) and TRBJ1-5; D is unclear. CDR3 size: 13 residues. The V gene's germline CDR1 is LGHDT and CDR2 YNNKEL (reference sequence). V was trimmed by 1 base and J by 5 bases, leaving 6 bases between them. CDR3 loop: CASSQGGDQPQHF. The DNA of the CDR3 is TGTGCCAGCAGCCAAGGCGGGGATCAGCCCCAGCATTTT.

The chain joins TRBV27 to TRBJ1-4; TRBD1 might be the D (5 bases). CDR3 length: 18 residues. Trimming stripped 2 bases from V and 0 bases from J, with 16 bases between. Germline V lookup: CDR1 MNHEY, CDR2 SMNVEV (reference sequence). The chain's CDR3 is CASSLKMGRLATNEKLFF. The DNA of the CDR3 is TGTGCCAGCAGTTTAAAGATGGGGCGACTTGCAACTAATGAAAAACTGTTTTTT.

V is TRBV7-8 and J is TRBJ1-1; D not resolved. The CDR3 is made up of 14 amino acids. CDR1 and CDR2 from the germline V gene are SGHVS and FQNEAQ. Trimming pared 1 base from V and 1 base from J, leaving 7 bases between. The CDR3 region has the DNA TGTGCCAGCAGCTTAGAGACACCGAACACTGAAGCTTTCTTT. This sequence encodes CASSLETPNTEAFF. The whole variable domain, filled in from reference TRBV7-8 and TRBJ1-1, reads GAGVSQSPRYKVAKRGQDVALRCDPISGHVSLFWYQQALGQGPEFLTYFQNEAQLDKSGLPSDRFFAERPEGSVSTLKIQRTQQEDSAVYLCASSLETPNTEAFFGQGTRLTVV.

This chain joins TRBV2 and TRBJ1-6, with D possibly matching TRBD1 (6 bases). Germline V gene sequence: CDR1 SNHLY, CDR2 FYNNEI. V lost 4 bases, J lost 9 bases, and 16 bases lay in between. The CDR3 covers 15 residues. CDR3 residues: CASSVDRLPSSPLHF. DNA of the CDR3: TGTGCCAGCAGTGTTGACAGGCTGCCCAGTTCACCCCTCCACTTT.

V gene TRBV5-4 combines with J gene TRBJ2-7, with D possibly TRBD2 on 5 matching bases. CDR1 and CDR2 from the germline V gene are SGHNT and YYREEE (reference sequence). V was clipped by 1 base and J by 3 bases, with 11 bases between them. The CDR3 sequence is 14 residues long. The CDR3 bases are TGTGCCAGCAGCTTGCGGGGTCTGGTCTACGAGCAGTACTTC. It specifies CASSLRGLVYEQYF.

This chain's CDR3 is CAISEDRVREKLFF. CDR3 DNA sequence: TGTGCCATCAGTGAGGACAGGGTCAGAGAAAAACTGTTTTTT. The chain recombines TRBV10-3 with TRBJ1-4, with 7 bases that match TRBD1. V shed 2 bases, J shed 8 bases, and the junction held 5 bases outside the gene matches. This CDR3 is 14 amino acids long. CDR1 is ENHRY, CDR2 SYGVKD, per germline.

This clone appeared once. The J gene is TRBJ2-7, the V gene TRBV6-5; 7 bases are a match to TRBD1. This CDR3 has 15 amino acids. J was trimmed by 6 bases and V by 6 bases; bases with no gene match: 14. Germline CDR1 reads MNHEY; CDR2 reads SVGAGI. The CDR3: CASSYDRARTSEQYF. The CDR3 coding sequence is TGTGCCAGCAGCTACGACAGGGCAAGGACGAGCGAGCAGTACTTC.

V usage is TRBV5-1 and J usage is TRBJ2-3, with TRBD2 matching over 7 bases. This CDR3 has 16 residues. Losses at the gene ends were 2 bases for V and 2 bases for J; bases not matched to a gene: 8. Per the germline V gene, CDR1 is SGHRS and CDR2 is YFSETQ. The CDR3 reads CASSLPTSAVTDTQYF. The CDR3 nucleotides are TGCGCCAGCAGCTTACCTACTAGCGCCGTCACAGATACGCAGTATTTT.

The rearrangement uses TRBV2 and TRBJ1-2, with TRBD1 identical over 8 bases. The J segment lost 7 bases and the V segment lost 6 bases, leaving 10 bases of the junction unmatched. The CDR3 is made up of 14 amino acids. Per the germline V gene, CDR1 is SNHLY and CDR2 is FYNNEI. In nucleotides, the CDR3 is TGTGCCAGCAGCGCATATACAGGGGGAGGTGGCTACACCTTC. This codes for CASSAYTGGGGYTF.

The J gene is TRBJ1-5, the V gene TRBV13; 7 positions agree with TRBD1. V lost 1 base to trimming and J lost 7 bases; unmatched junction nucleotides: 1. The germline CDR1 and CDR2 sequences are PRHDT and FYEKMQ (reference sequence). This CDR3 has 13 residues. CDR3 in DNA: TGTGCCAGCAGCTTAGACAGGGGCCAGCCCCAGCATTTT. This translates into CASSLDRGQPQHF.

J is TRBJ1-2 and V is TRBV6-6; possibly TRBD1 for D (6 bases). The ends were cut back, 0 bases at V and 3 bases at J, with 14 bases in the middle. Germline-derived CDR1 and CDR2 are MNHNY and SVGAGI (reference sequence). The CDR3 length is 16 residues. The CDR3 DNA follows: TGTGCCAGCAGTTACTCAAGCCGGGACACGGACTATGGCTACACCTTC. Its protein product is CASSYSSRDTDYGYTF.

The genes are TRBV18 and TRBJ2-1; 7 positions match TRBD2. The CDR3 consists of 15 residues. Losses at the gene ends were 3 bases for V and 7 bases for J; bases not matched to a gene: 9. Germline-derived CDR1 and CDR2 are KGHSH and LQKENI. This CDR3 is CASSPGAGVKNEQFF. CDR3 nucleotide sequence: TGTGCCAGCTCACCGGGCGCGGGGGTAAAAAATGAGCAGTTCTTC.

This chain joins TRBV6-5 and TRBJ2-3; D is possibly TRBD2 (6 bases). Looked up from germline, CDR1 is MNHEY and CDR2 is SVGAGI. V lost 0 bases and J lost 5, with 12 bases in between. The CDR3 sequence is 15 residues long. CDR3 region: CASSYSGGSEDTQYF. CDR3 sequence (DNA): TGTGCCAGCAGTTACTCGGGGGGATCGGAAGATACGCAGTATTTT.

The V and J genes are TRBV2 and TRBJ2-1; D gene unclear. This CDR3 is built from 15 residues. The ends were cut back, 6 bases at V and 3 bases at J, with 15 bases in the middle. From germline, CDR1 is SNHLY and CDR2 FYNNEI. The CDR3 DNA reads TGTGCCAGCAGACGACTCTCCAGCGACTACAATGAGCAGTTCTTC. This codes for CASRRLSSDYNEQFF.

The rearrangement links TRBV6-5 to TRBJ1-2; TRBD1 is a possible D gene (6 bases). The CDR3 has 16 amino acids. V was shortened by 4 bases and J by 3 bases, with 18 bases between the two germline ends. Germline V gene lookup returns CDR1 MNHEY and CDR2 SVGAGI. This chain's CDR3 is CASSSGQILSDYGYTF. In DNA, the CDR3 is TGTGCCAGCAGTTCCGGACAGATTCTATCCGACTATGGCTACACCTTC.

The V gene is TRBV10-3, the J gene TRBJ1-2; D uncertain. Germline assignment: CDR1 ENHRY and CDR2 SYGVKD. The V end lost 7 bases, the J end lost 2 bases, and 11 bases lay between the germline ends. The CDR3 is 13 amino acids. The CDR3 spells CAITQTPNYGYTF. CDR3 nucleotide sequence: TGTGCCATCACGCAGACTCCGAACTATGGCTACACCTTC.

This clone is a singleton in its sample. The CDR3 here is CASSESSQYF. In nucleotides, the CDR3 is TGTGCCAGCAGTGAATCGTCCCAGTACTTC. The chain combines TRBV2 with TRBJ2-5, with D uncertain. With 2 bases removed from V and 9 bases from J, the gap between germline ends came to 4 bases. Germline lookup yields CDR1 SNHLY and CDR2 FYNNEI. This CDR3 comprises 10 residues.

The chain uses TRBV9 and TRBJ2-3, with TRBD2 matching 9 bases. V dropped 0 bases and J dropped 4; count of bases not matched to a gene: 9. This CDR3 comprises 17 residues. Germline assignment: CDR1 SGDLS and CDR2 YYNGEE. CDR3 in amino acids: CASSVGGAGGLPDTQYF. CDR3 nucleotides: TGTGCCAGCAGCGTAGGAGGCGCGGGGGGGCTTCCAGATACGCAGTATTTT.

The chain employs TRBV3-1 (or the pseudogene TRBV3-2) and TRBJ1-2; D unresolved. There are 13 residues in the CDR3. V shed 1 base and J shed 4 bases, with 7 bases lying between them. Germline V gene data show CDR1 as LGHDT and CDR2 as YNNKEL (reference sequence). The CDR3 reads CASSQVEPYGYTF. CDR3 DNA sequence: TGTGCCAGCAGCCAAGTTGAGCCCTATGGCTACACCTTC.

Only a few counts were recorded for this clone. The V gene is TRBV6-2 or TRBV6-3, the J gene TRBJ1-5; TRBD1 might be the D (5 bases). The CDR3 covers 12 residues. CDR1 MNHEY and CDR2 SVGEGT come from the germline V gene. The V and J ends lost 6 bases and 6 bases respectively, with 9 bases between them. This CDR3 reads CASSRGLQPQHF. The CDR3 region has the DNA TGTGCCAGCAGCCGGGGCCTTCAGCCCCAGCATTTT.

The gene calls are TRBV27 and TRBJ2-7, with 7 positions matching TRBD2. J was trimmed by 0 bases and V by 6 bases; bases with no gene match: 17. The CDR3 is 18 amino acids. Looked up from germline, CDR1 is MNHEY and CDR2 is SMNVEV (reference sequence). The CDR3 coding sequence is TGTGCCAGCAGCATTATTGGAGGAGCGGGAACCCGCTCCTACGAGCAGTACTTC. This sequence encodes CASSIIGGAGTRSYEQYF.

This chain uses TRBV30 with TRBJ1-6; D may be TRBD1 (6 bases). The CDR3 is 15 residues long. The ends were cut back, 5 bases at V and 0 bases at J, with 11 bases in the middle. Germline-derived CDR1 and CDR2 are GTSNPN and SVGIG (reference sequence). The CDR3 protein is CAWDQGSSYNSPLHF. CDR3 nucleotide sequence: TGTGCCTGGGATCAGGGGAGCTCCTATAATTCACCCCTCCACTTT.

This clone was recorded a few times. The rearrangement joins TRBV6-5 to TRBJ1-5, with 7 bases aligning to TRBD1. This CDR3 has 14 residues. Germline V gene sequence: CDR1 MNHEY, CDR2 SVGAGI. V trimming: 3 bases; J trimming: 7 bases; junction bases outside the gene matches: 6. DNA of the CDR3: TGTGCCAGCAGTTATCGGACAGGAGGCCAGCCCCAGCATTTT. It specifies CASSYRTGGQPQHF.